This TCR beta chain was recorded in a study of patients and donors after allogeneic stem cell transplantation. MiXCR, run by TCRdb on the RT-PCR reads, gives a single entry per CDR3 protein. The sample contains 15,000 to 20,000 distinct CDR3 sequences, roughly 5% of which appear only once. The germline CDR1 and CDR2 sequences are MDHEN and SYDVKM. This CDR3 is 14 amino acids long. V trimming: 6 bases; J trimming: 8 bases; junction bases outside the gene matches: 10. This clonotype was seen ten or more times. This sequence originates from a human donor who was either an allogeneic HSCT recipient or a stem cell or donor lymphocyte infusion donor (not recorded which). It is not recorded whose cells these are; they may come from a transplant donor. Sequencing was done on a sample of blood, either unsorted or a sorted T cell fraction (not recorded which). The genes are TRBV28 and TRBJ2-1, with 7 bases matching TRBD1. CDR3 bases: TGTGCCAGCAGCTCTCCCGACAGGGCCGATGAGCAGTTCTTC. Its protein is CASSSPDRADEQFF.